One sample yielded the 12 T cell receptor beta chains listed below, sequenced in a study of T cells in localized non-small cell lung cancer. Sequencing used immunoSEQ multiplex PCR; TCRdb keeps in-frame clones, though not all of them. The sample holds tens of thousands of clones, approximately 86% seen once. The sequencing here drew on peripheral blood mononuclear cells, taken before any cancer treatment. Receptors originate from a man aged 40-75 years with stage III lung adenocarcinoma.

This chain joins TRBV13 and TRBJ2-3; 10 bases line up with TRBD2. V lost 3 bases to trimming and J lost 5 bases; unmatched junction nucleotides: 5. Germline CDR1 PRHDT, CDR2 FYEKMQ (reference sequence). This CDR3 region has 15 residues. The CDR3 region is CASSLASGGVDTQYF. Written as DNA, the CDR3 is TGTGCCAGCAGCTTGGCTAGCGGGGGTGTAGATACGCAGTATTTT.

The chain has TRBV7-9 and TRBJ2-7; D not certain. V lost 1 base and J lost 4, with 14 bases in between. Germline V gene sequence: CDR1 SEHNR, CDR2 FQNEAQ (reference sequence). The CDR3 extends over 15 amino acids. The CDR3 here is CASSLVGVGNYEQYF. The CDR3 DNA sequence: TGTGCCAGCAGCTTAGTTGGGGTGGGCAATTACGAGCAGTACTTC.

The chain carries TRBV4-1 and TRBJ2-1; 7 positions match TRBD1. Germline V gives CDR1 MGHRA, CDR2 YSYEKL. The CDR3 spans 19 residues. V gave up 1 base and J gave up 6 bases; unmatched junction bases: 18. CDR3: CASSQGFLHAGGFFNEQFF. CDR3 in DNA: TGCGCCAGCAGCCAAGGTTTCCTACACGCAGGGGGATTTTTCAATGAGCAGTTCTTC.

The rearrangement uses TRBV6-5 and TRBJ2-3, with 8 positions matching TRBD2. The ends lost 2 bases at V and 4 bases at J; junction bases unmatched: 5. Germline V gene lookup returns CDR1 MNHEY and CDR2 SVGAGI. This CDR3 has 15 amino acids. The CDR3 DNA reads TGTGCCAGCAGTTACGGTAGCGGGGATCCAGATACGCAGTATTTT. It translates to CASSYGSGDPDTQYF.

The table lists this clone with a count of one. This chain connects TRBV4-3 to TRBJ2-2; tentatively, D is TRBD2 (6 bases). Germline V gives CDR1 LGHNA, CDR2 YSLEER. The CDR3 loop spans 16 amino acids. The ends were cut back, 0 bases at V and 2 bases at J, with 10 bases in the middle. CDR3 nucleotide sequence: TGCGCCAGCAGCCAAGACGTGGGGGGAAACACCGGGGAGCTGTTTTTT. Translated: CASSQDVGGNTGELFF.

The J gene is TRBJ1-1, the V gene TRBV9; D call uncertain. The CDR3 contains 14 residues. V was shortened by 4 bases and J by 1 base, with 11 bases between the two germline ends. Germline CDR1 SGDLS, CDR2 YYNGEE. This CDR3 is CASSPYLRNTEAFF. The CDR3 nucleotides are TGTGCCAGCAGCCCGTACCTGAGGAACACTGAAGCTTTCTTT.

This sequence joins TRBV30 and TRBJ2-5, with TRBD2 matching over 9 bases. The V gene's germline CDR1 is GTSNPN and CDR2 SVGIG (reference sequence). With 0 bases clipped from V and 5 bases from J, the junction kept 7 bases outside the gene matches. The CDR3 is made up of 15 amino acids. The CDR3 DNA sequence: TGTGCCTGGAGTGTAAGGGCTAGCGGGATGGAGACCCAGTACTTC. The encoded protein is CAWSVRASGMETQYF.

This rearrangement joins TRBV30 to TRBJ2-2; 7 bases map to TRBD1. CDR1 and CDR2 from the germline V gene are GTSNPN and SVGIG (reference sequence). CDR3 length: 12 amino acids. J gave up 6 bases and V 4 bases, and 2 bases lay outside the gene matches. The CDR3 DNA follows: TGTGCCTGGAAGGGGGCCCCCGGGGAGCTGTTTTTT. It is translated as CAWKGAPGELFF.

J is TRBJ2-3 and V is TRBV4-1, with a possible D match to TRBD2 (5 bases). CDR3 size: 15 residues. Germline CDR1 is MGHRA and CDR2 is YSYEKL. V lost 1 base to trimming and J lost 2 bases, with 10 bases between them. The CDR3 sequence: CASSQVRADTDTQYF. CDR3 DNA sequence: TGCGCCAGCAGCCAAGTGAGGGCTGACACAGATACGCAGTATTTT.

CDR3 residues: CASPSWGSDGYTF. The CDR3 DNA sequence: TGTGCCAGCCCTTCTTGGGGATCGGATGGCTACACCTTC. This chain links TRBV6-4 with TRBJ1-2; no firm D call. V was cut by 8 bases and J by 6 bases, with 16 bases left in between. The CDR3 contains 13 residues. Per the germline V gene, CDR1 is MRHNA and CDR2 is SNTAGT.

The chain links TRBV5-4 to TRBJ2-2, with unresolved D. Trimming removed 3 bases from V and 0 bases from J, with 12 bases in between. This CDR3 has 16 amino acids. Germline CDR1 SGHNT, CDR2 YYREEE (reference sequence). This CDR3 reads CASSSTPAPNTGELFF. The DNA of the CDR3 is TGTGCCAGCAGCTCGACCCCGGCCCCGAACACCGGGGAGCTGTTTTTT.

The count of this clone is one. The chain uses TRBV7-9 and TRBJ2-7, with D perhaps TRBD2 (5 bases). The CDR3 spans 13 residues. The V end lost 6 bases, the J end lost 3 bases, and 12 bases lay between the germline ends. The germline V gene encodes CDR1 SEHNR and CDR2 FQNEAQ (reference sequence). CDR3 in DNA: TGTGCCAGCAGGGCTGGGGAGAACTACGAGCAGTACTTC. Protein product: CASRAGENYEQYF.